What follows describes a single TCR beta chain. The antigen remains unidentified. Patients chosen for sequencing had shown CD8+CD57+ cell expansion by flow cytometry. This sample is drawn from a study of CD8+CD57+ T cells in acquired aplastic anemia. According to the study, genomic DNA was the template for TCR beta VDJ and CDR3 profiling. TCRdb called the reads again in MiXCR, with one record for every CDR3 protein. In the table there are under 250,000 distinct CDR3 sequences, around 45% of which are singletons. Whole-study results and caveats: Patients and controls shared twenty-nine CD8+ CDR3 sequences.

Sequencing was performed on sorted CD4+, CD8+, or CD8+CD57+ T cells (not recorded which) from PBMCs. This sequence originates from a human donor with aplastic anemia.

In nucleotides, the CDR3 is TGCGCCAGCAGCCTCAGCGGGGGCTACACAGATACGCAGTATTTT. This gives the protein CASSLSGGYTDTQYF. This rearrangement joins TRBV5-1 to TRBJ2-3, with 8 bases fitting TRBD2. The CDR3 is 15 amino acids. Trimming took 4 bases from V and 2 from J; bases not matched to a gene: 6. In germline, CDR1 is SGHRS, CDR2 YFSETQ.